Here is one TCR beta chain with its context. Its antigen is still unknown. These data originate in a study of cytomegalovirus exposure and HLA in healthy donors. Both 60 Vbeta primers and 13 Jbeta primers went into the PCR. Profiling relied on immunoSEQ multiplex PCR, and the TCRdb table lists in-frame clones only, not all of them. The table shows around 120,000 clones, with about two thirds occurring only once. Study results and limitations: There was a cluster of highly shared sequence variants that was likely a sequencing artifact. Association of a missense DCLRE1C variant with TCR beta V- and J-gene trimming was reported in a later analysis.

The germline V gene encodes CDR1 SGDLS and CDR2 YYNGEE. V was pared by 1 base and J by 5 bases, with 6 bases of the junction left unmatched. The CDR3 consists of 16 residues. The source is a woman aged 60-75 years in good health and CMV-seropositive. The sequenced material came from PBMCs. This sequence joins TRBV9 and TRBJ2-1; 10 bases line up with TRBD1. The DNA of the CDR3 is TGTGCCAGCAGCGTACACCGGGACAGGGGACACAATGAGCAGTTCTTC. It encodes CASSVHRDRGHNEQFF.